Listed here is a single TCR beta chain. Measured with immunoSEQ multiplex PCR; TCRdb has only the in-frame clones, and not every one. The profile shows about 1,900,000 clones, about 95% of them singletons. CD45RO-negative, CCR7-positively selected cells formed the naive CD8 fraction, excluding terminally differentiated effector memory CD45RA+ cells. Germline CDR1 WNHNN, CDR2 SYGVQD (reference sequence). The CDR3 is 15 residues long. V was trimmed by 2 bases and J by 7 bases, leaving 14 bases between them. The entry originates in a study of shared clonotypes between healthy human individuals. Sequencing input: naive CD8+ T cells sorted from blood. This clonotype was sampled from a man aged 18 to 35 in good health. The V call is TRBV10-1, the J call TRBJ1-4; possibly TRBD1 for D (5 bases). The DNA of the CDR3 is TGCGCCAGCAGTGAGGATGGGGCCACTCCTGAAAAACTGTTTTTT. This encodes CASSEDGATPEKLFF.